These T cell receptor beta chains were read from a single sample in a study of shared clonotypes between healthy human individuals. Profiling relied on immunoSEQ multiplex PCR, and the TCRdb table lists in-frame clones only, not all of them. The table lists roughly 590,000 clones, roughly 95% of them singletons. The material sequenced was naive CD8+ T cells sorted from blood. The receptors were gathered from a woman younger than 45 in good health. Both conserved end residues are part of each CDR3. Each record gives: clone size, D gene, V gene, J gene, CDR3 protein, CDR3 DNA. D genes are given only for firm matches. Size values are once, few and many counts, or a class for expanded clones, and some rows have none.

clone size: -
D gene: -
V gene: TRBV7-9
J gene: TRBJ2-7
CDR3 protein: CASSPYDGGPSYEQYF
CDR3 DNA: TGTGCCAGCAGCCCCTATGACGGGGGCCCAAGTTACGAGCAGTACTTC

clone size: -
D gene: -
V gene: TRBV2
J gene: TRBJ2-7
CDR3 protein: CASSGLQGYEQYF
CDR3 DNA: TGTGCCAGCAGTGGTTTGCAGGGCTACGAGCAGTACTTC

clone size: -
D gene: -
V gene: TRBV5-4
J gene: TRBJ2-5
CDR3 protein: CASSSMETQYF
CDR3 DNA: TGTGCCAGCAGTTCGATGGAGACCCAGTACTTC

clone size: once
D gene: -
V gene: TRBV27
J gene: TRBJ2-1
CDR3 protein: CASSLGLTDNEQFF
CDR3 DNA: TGTGCCAGCAGCCTCGGACTCACCGACAATGAGCAGTTCTTC

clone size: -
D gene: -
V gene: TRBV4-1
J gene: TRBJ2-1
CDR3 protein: CASSQVSSSTYNEQFF
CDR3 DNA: TGCGCCAGCAGCCAGGTTAGCTCCTCAACCTACAATGAGCAGTTCTTC

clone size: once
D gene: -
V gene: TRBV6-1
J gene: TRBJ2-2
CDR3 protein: CASASRYYPGELFF
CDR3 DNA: TGTGCCAGCGCAAGTAGATATTACCCCGGGGAGCTGTTTTTT

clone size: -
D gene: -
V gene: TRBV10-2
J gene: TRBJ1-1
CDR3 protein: CASSILKGDTAFF
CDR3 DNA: TGCGCCAGCAGCATCTTGAAGGGGGATACGGCTTTCTTT

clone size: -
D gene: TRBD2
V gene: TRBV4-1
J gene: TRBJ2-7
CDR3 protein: CASSQDFEREGLYEQYF
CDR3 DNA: TGCGCCAGCAGCCAAGATTTCGAGCGGGAGGGCCTCTACGAGCAGTACTTC

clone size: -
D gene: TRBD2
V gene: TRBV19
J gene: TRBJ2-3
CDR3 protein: CASSIVGGPRNTQYF
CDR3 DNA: TGTGCCAGTAGTATCGTGGGAGGGCCCCGAAATACGCAGTATTTT

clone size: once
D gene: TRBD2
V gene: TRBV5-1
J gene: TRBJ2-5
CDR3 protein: CASSTSGSLETQYF
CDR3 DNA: TGCGCCAGCTCTACTAGCGGGAGTTTGGAGACCCAGTACTTC

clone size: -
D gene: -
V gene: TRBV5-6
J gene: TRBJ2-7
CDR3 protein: CASSFTGFSYEQYF
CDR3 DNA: TGTGCCAGCAGCTTTACAGGGTTTTCGTACGAGCAGTACTTC

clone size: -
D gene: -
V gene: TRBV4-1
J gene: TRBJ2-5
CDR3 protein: CASSQRHWAGEGETQYF
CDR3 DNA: TGCGCCAGCAGCCAGCGCCACTGGGCAGGGGAGGGAGAGACCCAGTACTTC

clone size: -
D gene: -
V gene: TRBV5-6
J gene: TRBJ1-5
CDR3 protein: CASSLEGSEPQHF
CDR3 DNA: TGTGCCAGCAGCTTGGAGGGCTCGGAGCCCCAGCATTTT

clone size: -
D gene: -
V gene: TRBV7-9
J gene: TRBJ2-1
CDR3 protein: CASSLFYNEQFF
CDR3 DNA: TGTGCCAGCAGCCTATTCTACAATGAGCAGTTCTTC

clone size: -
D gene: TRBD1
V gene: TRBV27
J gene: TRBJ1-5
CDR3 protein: CASSPGGLSNQPQHF
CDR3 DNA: TGTGCCAGCAGTCCAGGGGGCCTAAGCAATCAGCCCCAGCATTTT

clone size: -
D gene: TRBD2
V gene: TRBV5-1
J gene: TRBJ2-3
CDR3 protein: CASSLALAGGPDTQYF
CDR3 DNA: TGCGCCAGCAGCTTGGCACTAGCGGGAGGACCGGATACGCAGTATTTT

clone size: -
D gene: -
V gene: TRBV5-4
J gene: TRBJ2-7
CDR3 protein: CASSLWGNPYEQYF
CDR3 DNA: TGTGCCAGCAGCTTGTGGGGAAACCCCTACGAGCAGTACTTC

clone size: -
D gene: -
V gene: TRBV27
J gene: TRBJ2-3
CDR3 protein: CASALGADTDTQYF
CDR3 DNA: TGTGCCTCGGCATTGGGGGCCGACACAGATACGCAGTATTTT

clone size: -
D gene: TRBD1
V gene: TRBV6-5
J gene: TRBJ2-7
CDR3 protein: CASSRDRSEQYF
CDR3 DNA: TGTGCCAGCAGCCGGGACAGGAGCGAGCAGTACTTC

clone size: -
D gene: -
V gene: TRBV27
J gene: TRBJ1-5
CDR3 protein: CASSYGPHQPQHF
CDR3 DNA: TGTGCCAGCAGTTACGGACCTCATCAGCCCCAGCATTTT

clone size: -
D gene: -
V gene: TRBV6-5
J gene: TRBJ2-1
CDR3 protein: CASSYGAYNEQFF
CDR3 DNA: TGTGCCAGCAGTTACGGAGCGTACAATGAGCAGTTCTTC

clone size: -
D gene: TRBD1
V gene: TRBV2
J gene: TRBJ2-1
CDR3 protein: CASRTGGNEQFF
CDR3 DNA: TGTGCCAGCAGGACAGGGGGAAATGAGCAGTTCTTC

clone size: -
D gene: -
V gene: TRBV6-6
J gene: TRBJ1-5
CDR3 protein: CASSYGGEGNQPQHF
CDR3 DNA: TGTGCCAGCAGTTATGGGGGCGAGGGCAATCAGCCCCAGCATTTT

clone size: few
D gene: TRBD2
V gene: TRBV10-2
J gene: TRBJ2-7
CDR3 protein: CASTGTSGRYEQYF
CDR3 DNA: TGCGCCAGCACTGGGACTAGCGGGAGGTACGAGCAGTACTTC

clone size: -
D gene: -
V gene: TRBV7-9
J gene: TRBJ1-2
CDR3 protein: CASSPSGDPYGYTF
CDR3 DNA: TGTGCCAGCAGCCCTTCAGGGGACCCCTATGGCTACACCTTC

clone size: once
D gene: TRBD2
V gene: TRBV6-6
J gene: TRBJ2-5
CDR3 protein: CASTLEGGPGETQYF
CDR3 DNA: TGTGCCAGCACCCTGGAGGGAGGGCCGGGAGAGACCCAGTACTTC

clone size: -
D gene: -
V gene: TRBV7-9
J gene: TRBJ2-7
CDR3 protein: CASSPSHEQYF
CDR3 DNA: TGTGCCAGCAGCCCAAGCCACGAGCAGTACTTC

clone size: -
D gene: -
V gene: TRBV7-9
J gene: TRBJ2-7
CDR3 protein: CASSLGVSYEQYF
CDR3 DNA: TGTGCCAGCAGCTTAGGCGTCTCCTACGAGCAGTACTTC

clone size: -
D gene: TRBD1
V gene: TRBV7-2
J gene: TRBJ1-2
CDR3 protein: CASSSTGTGHGYTF
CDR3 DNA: TGTGCCAGCAGCTCGACCGGGACAGGGCATGGCTACACCTTC

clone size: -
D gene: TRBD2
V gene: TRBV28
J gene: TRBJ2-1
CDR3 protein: CASSPLAGDHNEQFF
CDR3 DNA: TGTGCCAGCAGTCCTCTAGCGGGAGACCACAATGAGCAGTTCTTC

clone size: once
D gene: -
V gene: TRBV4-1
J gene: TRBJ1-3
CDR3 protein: CASSQDVRGSGNTIYF
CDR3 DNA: TGCGCCAGCAGCCAAGATGTCCGGGGCTCTGGAAACACCATATATTTT

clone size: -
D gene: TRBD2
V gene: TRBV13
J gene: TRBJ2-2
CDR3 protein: CASSYRTSANTGELFF
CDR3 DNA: TGTGCCAGCAGCTACCGGACTAGCGCAAACACCGGGGAGCTGTTTTTT

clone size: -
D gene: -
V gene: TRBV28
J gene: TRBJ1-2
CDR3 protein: CASSFHLQGRPTF
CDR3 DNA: TGTGCCAGCAGTTTCCATCTCCAAGGCCGTCCAACCTTC

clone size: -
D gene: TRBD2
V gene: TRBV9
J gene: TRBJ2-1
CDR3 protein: CASSVSGRLYNEQFF
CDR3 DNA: TGTGCCAGCAGCGTAAGCGGGAGGCTCTACAATGAGCAGTTCTTC

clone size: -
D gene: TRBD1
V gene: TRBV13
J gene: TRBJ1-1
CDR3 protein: CASSYSPGQDTEAFF
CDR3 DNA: TGTGCCAGCAGCTATAGTCCGGGACAGGACACTGAAGCTTTCTTT

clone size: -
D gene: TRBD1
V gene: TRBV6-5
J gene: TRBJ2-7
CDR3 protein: CASSYSAWGQEQYF
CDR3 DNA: TGTGCCAGCAGTTACTCGGCCTGGGGACAGGAGCAGTACTTC

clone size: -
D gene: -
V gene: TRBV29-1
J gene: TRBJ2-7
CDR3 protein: CSVQAGKRPYEQYF
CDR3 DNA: TGCAGCGTACAGGCGGGCAAGAGGCCCTACGAGCAGTACTTC

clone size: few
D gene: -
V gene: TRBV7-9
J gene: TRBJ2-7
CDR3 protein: CASSSDPLLLF
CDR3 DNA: TGTGCCAGCAGCTCCGATCCACTACTACTCTTC

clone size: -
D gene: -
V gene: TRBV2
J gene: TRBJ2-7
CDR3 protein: CASVASRKFEAYEQYF
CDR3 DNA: TGTGCCAGCGTAGCTAGCCGAAAATTTGAGGCCTACGAGCAGTACTTC

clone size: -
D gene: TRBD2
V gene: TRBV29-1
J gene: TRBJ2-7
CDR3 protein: CSVELGGRGYEQYF
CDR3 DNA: TGCAGCGTTGAATTGGGCGGGAGAGGGTACGAGCAGTACTTC

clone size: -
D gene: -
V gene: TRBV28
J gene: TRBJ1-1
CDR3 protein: CASGGINRNPNTEAFF
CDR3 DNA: TGTGCCAGCGGGGGGATAAACAGGAACCCGAACACTGAAGCTTTCTTT

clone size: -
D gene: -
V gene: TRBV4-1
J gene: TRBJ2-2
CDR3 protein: CASSPFSAGELFF
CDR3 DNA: TGCGCCAGCAGCCCTTTCAGCGCCGGGGAGCTGTTTTTT

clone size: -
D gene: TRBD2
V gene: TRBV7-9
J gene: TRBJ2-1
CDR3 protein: CASVPGGLAGGSSYNEQFF
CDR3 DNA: TGTGCCAGCGTGCCCGGGGGGCTAGCGGGAGGAAGCTCCTACAATGAGCAGTTCTTC

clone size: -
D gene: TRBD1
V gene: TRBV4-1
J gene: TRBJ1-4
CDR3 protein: CASSQRQGFNEKLFF
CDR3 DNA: TGCGCCAGCAGCCAACGACAGGGGTTTAATGAAAAACTGTTTTTT

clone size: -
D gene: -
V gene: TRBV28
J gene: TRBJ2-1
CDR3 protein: CASSPIFSGAGEQFF
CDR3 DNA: TGTGCCAGCAGCCCCATTTTTAGCGGAGCGGGTGAGCAGTTCTTC

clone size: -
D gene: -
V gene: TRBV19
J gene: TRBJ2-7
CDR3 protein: CASKGPHRREQYF
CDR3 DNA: TGTGCCTCAAAGGGACCACACCGACGGGAGCAGTACTTC

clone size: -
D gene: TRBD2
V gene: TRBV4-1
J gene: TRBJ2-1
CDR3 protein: CASSQDLLAGLYNEQFF
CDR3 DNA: TGCGCCAGCAGCCAAGATCTCCTAGCGGGGTTATACAATGAGCAGTTCTTC

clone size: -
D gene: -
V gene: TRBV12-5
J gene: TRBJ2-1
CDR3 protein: CASGSLGSGLDNEQFF
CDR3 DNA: TGTGCTAGTGGTTCCTTGGGTAGCGGACTCGACAATGAGCAGTTCTTC

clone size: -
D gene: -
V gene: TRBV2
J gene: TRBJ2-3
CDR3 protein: CASIQGGYTDTQYF
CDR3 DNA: TGTGCCAGCATCCAGGGCGGGTACACAGATACGCAGTATTTT

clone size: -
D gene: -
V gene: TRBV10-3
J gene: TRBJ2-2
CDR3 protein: CAIRGTTGELFF
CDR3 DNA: TGTGCCATCAGGGGGACCACCGGGGAGCTGTTTTTT

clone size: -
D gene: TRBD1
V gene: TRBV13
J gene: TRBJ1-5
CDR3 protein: CASSLTKNRGGSNQPQHF
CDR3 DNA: TGTGCCAGCAGCTTAACCAAAAACAGGGGAGGGAGCAATCAGCCCCAGCATTTT

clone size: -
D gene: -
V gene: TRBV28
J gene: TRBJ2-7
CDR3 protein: CASSWAGTLDDWEQYF
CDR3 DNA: TGTGCCAGCAGTTGGGCAGGGACTCTAGACGATTGGGAGCAGTACTTC

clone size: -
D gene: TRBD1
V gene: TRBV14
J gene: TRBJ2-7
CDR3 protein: CASSQVDRGHEQYF
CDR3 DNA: TGTGCCAGCAGCCAAGTGGACAGGGGGCACGAGCAGTACTTC

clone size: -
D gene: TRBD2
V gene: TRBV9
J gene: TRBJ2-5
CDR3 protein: CASSVAASGIETQYF
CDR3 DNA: TGTGCCAGCAGCGTAGCGGCTAGCGGGATTGAGACCCAGTACTTC

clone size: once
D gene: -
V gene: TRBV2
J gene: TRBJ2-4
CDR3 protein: CASSEWDPQYF
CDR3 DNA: TGTGCCAGCAGTGAATGGGACCCTCAGTACTTC